Included here is one T cell receptor (beta chain) sequence, with context. These data belong to a study of blood T cell repertoires in COVID-19. Using immunoSEQ multiplex PCR, the repertoire was profiled, and TCRdb retains in-frame clones only, with some absent. The table records some 50,000 clones, 83% of them present only once. Per the germline V gene, CDR1 is LNHNV and CDR2 is YYDKDF (reference sequence). Trimming took off 0 bases at V and 0 bases at J, with 15 bases between the two ends. The CDR3 covers 18 residues. The receptor was derived from an elderly man in a cohort sampled during active COVID-19. V usage is TRBV15 and J usage is TRBJ2-1; D perhaps matches TRBD2 (5 bases). The sequencing sample was made of peripheral blood. The CDR3 DNA follows: TGTGCCACCAGCAGAGACGTACCCTCGGGGAGCTCCTACAATGAGCAGTTCTTC. It yields the protein CATSRDVPSGSSYNEQFF. The full variable domain, rest sourced from reference TRBV15 and TRBJ2-1, is DAMVIQNPRYQVTQFGKPVTLSCSQTLNHNVMYWYQQKSSQAPKLLFHYYDKDFNNEADTPDNFQSRRPNTSFCFLDIRSPGLGDTAMYLCATSRDVPSGSSYNEQFFGPGTRLTVL.